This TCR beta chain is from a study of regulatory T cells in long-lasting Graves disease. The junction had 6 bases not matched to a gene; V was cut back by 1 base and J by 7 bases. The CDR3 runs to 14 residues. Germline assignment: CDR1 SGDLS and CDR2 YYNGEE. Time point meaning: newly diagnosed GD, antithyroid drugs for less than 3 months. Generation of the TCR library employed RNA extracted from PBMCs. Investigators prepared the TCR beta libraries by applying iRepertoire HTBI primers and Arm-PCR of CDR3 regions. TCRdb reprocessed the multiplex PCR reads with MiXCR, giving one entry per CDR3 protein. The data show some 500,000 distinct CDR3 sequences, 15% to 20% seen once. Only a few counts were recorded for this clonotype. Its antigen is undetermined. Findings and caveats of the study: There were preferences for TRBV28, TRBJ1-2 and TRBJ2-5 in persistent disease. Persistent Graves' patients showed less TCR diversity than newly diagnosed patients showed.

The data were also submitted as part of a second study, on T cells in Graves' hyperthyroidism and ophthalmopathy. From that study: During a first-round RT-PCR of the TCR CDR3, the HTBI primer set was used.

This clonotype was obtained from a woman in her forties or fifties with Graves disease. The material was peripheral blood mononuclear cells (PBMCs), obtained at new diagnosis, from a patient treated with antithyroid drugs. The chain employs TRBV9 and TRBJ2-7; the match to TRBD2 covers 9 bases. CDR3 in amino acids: CASSVMIAGDEQYF. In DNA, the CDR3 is TGTGCCAGCAGCGTAATGATAGCGGGGGATGAGCAGTACTTC. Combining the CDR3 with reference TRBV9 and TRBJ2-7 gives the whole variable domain DSGVTQTPKHLITATGQRVTLRCSPRSGDLSVYWYQQSLDQGLQFLIQYYNGEERAKGNILERFSAQQFPDLHSELNLSSLELGDSALYFCASSVMIAGDEQYFGPGTRLTVT.